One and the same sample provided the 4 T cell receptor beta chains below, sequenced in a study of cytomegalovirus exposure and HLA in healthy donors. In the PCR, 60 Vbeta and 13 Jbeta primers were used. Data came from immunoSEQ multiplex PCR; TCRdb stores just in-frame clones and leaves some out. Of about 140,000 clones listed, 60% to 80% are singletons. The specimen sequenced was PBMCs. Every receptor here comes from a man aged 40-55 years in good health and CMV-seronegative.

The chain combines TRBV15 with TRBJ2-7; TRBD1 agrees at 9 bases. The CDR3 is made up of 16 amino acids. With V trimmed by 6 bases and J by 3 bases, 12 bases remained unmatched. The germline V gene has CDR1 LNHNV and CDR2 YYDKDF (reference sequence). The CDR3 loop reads CATSSDWPGQGYEQYF. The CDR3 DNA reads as TGTGCCACCAGTTCAGACTGGCCGGGACAGGGCTACGAGCAGTACTTC.

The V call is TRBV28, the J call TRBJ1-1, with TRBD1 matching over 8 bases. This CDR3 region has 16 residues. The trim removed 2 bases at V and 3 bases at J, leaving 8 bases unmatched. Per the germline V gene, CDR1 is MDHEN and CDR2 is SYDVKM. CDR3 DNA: TGTGCCAGCAGTTTAACAGGGGGGAGGTTGTACACTGAAGCTTTCTTT. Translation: CASSLTGGRLYTEAFF.

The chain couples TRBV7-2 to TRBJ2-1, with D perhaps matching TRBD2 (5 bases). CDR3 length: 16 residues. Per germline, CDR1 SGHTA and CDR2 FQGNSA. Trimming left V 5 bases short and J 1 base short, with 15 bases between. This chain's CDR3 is CASSLFGVTSYNEQFF. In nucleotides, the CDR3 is TGTGCCAGCAGCCTCTTCGGGGTCACGTCCTACAATGAGCAGTTCTTC.

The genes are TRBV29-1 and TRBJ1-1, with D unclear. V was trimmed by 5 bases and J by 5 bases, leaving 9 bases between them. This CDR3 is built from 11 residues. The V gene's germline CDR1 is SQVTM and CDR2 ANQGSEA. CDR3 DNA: TGCAGCGTTCTCCCGGGAACTGAAGCTTTCTTT. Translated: CSVLPGTEAFF.